This T cell receptor beta chain stems from a study of blood T cell repertoires in COVID-19. The overall study: Samples representing acute and convalescent COVID-19 were sourced from the United States, Italy and Spain. Sources were T cells, B-cell-depleted T cells, or PBMCs; the material itself was cDNA or gDNA.

How the authors handled the data: Reference gene primer amplification yielded estimated nucleated cell counts. Profiled with immunoSEQ multiplex PCR; TCRdb holds only in-frame clones, not every one. D and trimming were read from the DNA, whereas the V and J calls and clone size are those reported in that table. The data show more than 70,000 clones, with 90% seen just once and approximately 4.9% held by the top ten. The J segment lost 2 bases and the V segment lost 5 bases, leaving 9 bases of the junction unmatched. Per germline, CDR1 SGHVS and CDR2 FQNEAQ. This CDR3 is built from 16 residues. The sequenced sample consisted of peripheral blood. The clonotype was recovered from a woman aged 18-29 years with acute or convalescent COVID-19. This chain connects TRBV7-8 to TRBJ2-1, with 7 bases identical to TRBD1. The DNA for the CDR3 is TGTGCCAGCAGCCCCGGCCGAGGGGGCGCCTACAATGAGCAGTTCTTC. It is translated as CASSPGRGGAYNEQFF.